Following are 28 T cell receptor beta chains from one sample sequenced in a study of blood T cell repertoires in COVID-19. Measured with immunoSEQ multiplex PCR; TCRdb has only the in-frame clones, and not every one. Here the sample spans 25,000 to 30,000 clones, 88% being singletons. Material for sequencing was peripheral blood. These receptor sequences come from a woman in her forties or fifties with active COVID-19.

The chain joins TRBV2 to TRBJ1-2, with D hard to call. The V and J ends lost 1 base and 8 bases respectively, with 5 bases between them. The length of the CDR3 is 11 residues. Germline CDR1 is SNHLY and CDR2 is FYNNEI. The CDR3 is CASSEGAGYTF. The CDR3, as DNA: TGTGCCAGCAGTGAAGGGGCAGGCTACACCTTC.

The V gene is TRBV5-1, the J gene TRBJ2-3, with 10 bases fitting TRBD1. The ends lost 6 bases at V and 3 bases at J; junction bases unmatched: 1. Germline values: CDR1 SGHRS, CDR2 YFSETQ. The CDR3 is 13 amino acids. The CDR3, as DNA: TGCGCCAGCACGGGACAGGGGACAGATACGCAGTATTTT. Translated: CASTGQGTDTQYF.

This chain links TRBV18 with TRBJ2-5, with 14 nucleotides matching TRBD2. Germline assignment: CDR1 KGHSH and CDR2 LQKENI. Trimming took 3 bases from V and 5 from J; bases not matched to a gene: 14. The CDR3 extends over 19 amino acids. The CDR3 DNA is TGTGCCAGCTCACCCCAGGGTACCGGGACTAGCGGGAGTTATGAGACCCAGTACTTC. It codes for CASSPQGTGTSGSYETQYF. The full variable domain, in which reference TRBV18 and TRBJ2-5 provide the parts outside the CDR3, is NAGVMQNPRHLVRRRGQEARLRCSPMKGHSHVYWYRQLPEEGLKFMVYLQKENIIDESGMPKERFSAEFPKEGPSILRIQQVVRGDSAAYFCASSPQGTGTSGSYETQYFGPGTRLLVL.

Only one count was recorded for this clone. The rearrangement joins TRBV3-1 (or the pseudogene TRBV3-2) to TRBJ2-1, with 7 positions matching TRBD2. Germline assignment: CDR1 LGHDT and CDR2 YNNKEL (reference sequence). Trimming at V came to 7 bases and at J to 7 bases, leaving 7 bases not matched to a gene. The CDR3 loop spans 13 amino acids. This chain's CDR3 is CASTAREVNEQFF. Written as DNA, the CDR3 is TGTGCCAGCACGGCCCGGGAGGTAAATGAGCAGTTCTTC.

This clone was found once. The genes are TRBV19 and TRBJ2-7, with a tentative D call TRBD1 (6 bases). The CDR3 sequence is 15 residues long. The germline gives CDR1 LNHDA, CDR2 SQIVND (reference sequence). Trimming pared 3 bases from V and 1 base from J, leaving 13 bases between. The CDR3, as DNA: TGTGCCAGTAGTATGTCACAGGGATTATCCTACGAGCAGTACTTC. This translates into CASSMSQGLSYEQYF.

The chain is built from TRBV29-1 and TRBJ2-3; D perhaps matches TRBD2 (5 bases). This CDR3 is built from 14 residues. Germline V gene data show CDR1 as SQVTM and CDR2 as ANQGSEA. With 4 bases removed from V and 6 bases from J, the gap between germline ends came to 17 bases. The CDR3, as DNA: TGCAGCGTTGCCGGAGGAATGTATGGCGATACGCAGTATTTT. This encodes CSVAGGMYGDTQYF.

J is TRBJ2-1 and V is TRBV19; 9 bases agree with TRBD2. V was clipped by 6 bases and J by 8 bases; unmatched bases: 11. The germline gives CDR1 LNHDA, CDR2 SQIVND (reference sequence). This CDR3 has 15 amino acids. This CDR3 reads CASRPRGREGHEQFF. The DNA of the CDR3 is TGTGCCAGTAGGCCTCGGGGGCGGGAGGGCCATGAGCAGTTCTTC. Together with reference TRBV19 and TRBJ2-1, the CDR3 gives the full variable domain: DGGITQSPKYLFRKEGQNVTLSCEQNLNHDAMYWYRQDPGQGLRLIYYSQIVNDFQKGDIAEGYSVSREKKESFPLTVTSAQKNPTAFYLCASRPRGREGHEQFFGPGTRLTVL.

This clone was detected only once. V gene TRBV9 combines with J gene TRBJ2-1, with 11 nucleotides matching TRBD2. After removal of 3 bases from V and 4 bases from J, the junction contained 3 bases not matched to a gene. Per the germline V gene, CDR1 is SGDLS and CDR2 is YYNGEE. The CDR3 totals 15 residues. This CDR3 reads CASSETSGIYNEQFF. The CDR3 DNA reads as TGTGCCAGCAGCGAGACTAGCGGGATATACAATGAGCAGTTCTTC.

The chain links TRBV9 to TRBJ2-7; 9 bases are a match to TRBD1. From germline, CDR1 is SGDLS and CDR2 YYNGEE. This CDR3 is built from 17 residues. V lost 2 bases, J lost 4 bases, and 13 bases stayed unmatched. The CDR3: CASSVPREPGQGYEQYF. As DNA, the CDR3 is TGTGCCAGCAGCGTCCCGAGGGAGCCGGGACAGGGATACGAGCAGTACTTC.

The CDR3 reads CASSRGDKNTEAFF. CDR3 in DNA: TGTGCCAGCTCACGAGGGGACAAGAACACTGAAGCTTTCTTT. V usage is TRBV18 and J usage is TRBJ1-1; D is possibly TRBD1 (6 bases). The CDR3 has 14 residues. The germline gives CDR1 KGHSH, CDR2 LQKENI. Deletions cut 4 bases from V and 1 base from J, with 10 bases between.

The V gene is TRBV2, the J gene TRBJ2-3, with 9 bases matching TRBD2. Germline V lookup: CDR1 SNHLY, CDR2 FYNNEI. V lost 4 bases to trimming and J lost 5 bases; unmatched junction nucleotides: 7. The CDR3 totals 15 residues. CDR3 in DNA: TGTGCCAGCAGTGCGGCTAGCGGGATCATAGATACGCAGTATTTT. Translation gives CASSAASGIIDTQYF.

The J gene is TRBJ1-2, the V gene TRBV5-1; D perhaps matches TRBD1 (5 bases). V was shortened by 4 bases and J by 8 bases, with 15 bases between the two germline ends. CDR1 and CDR2 from the germline V gene are SGHRS and YFSETQ. The CDR3 consists of 13 residues. CDR3 nucleotide sequence: TGCGCCAGCAGCCCGGACACGTTGGGGGGCTACACCTTC. Amino acids: CASSPDTLGGYTF.

The rearrangement uses TRBV2 and TRBJ1-2; D gene uncertain. Germline assignment: CDR1 SNHLY and CDR2 FYNNEI. V was trimmed by 6 bases and J by 8 bases, leaving 13 bases between them. CDR3 length equals 12 residues. The CDR3 reads CASRRELGGYTF. CDR3 DNA: TGTGCCAGCAGACGGGAGCTAGGGGGCTACACCTTC.

The chain employs TRBV5-4 and TRBJ2-3; 11 bases line up with TRBD2. With V trimmed by 0 bases and J by 6 bases, 6 bases remained unmatched. Germline assignment: CDR1 SGHNT and CDR2 YYREEE (reference sequence). The CDR3 spans 16 residues. CDR3 sequence reads: CASSLGSGRAGDTQYF. In DNA, the CDR3 is TGTGCCAGCAGCTTGGGTAGCGGGAGGGCCGGGGATACGCAGTATTTT.

The rearrangement uses TRBV30 and TRBJ2-1; 8 nucleotides match TRBD2. This CDR3 spans 12 amino acids. The J segment lost 8 bases and the V segment lost 8 bases, leaving 8 bases of the junction unmatched. The germline CDR1 and CDR2 sequences are GTSNPN and SVGIG (reference sequence). CDR3 sequence (DNA): TGTGCCAGTAGCGGGATAGTAGATGAGCAGTTCTTC. This sequence encodes CASSGIVDEQFF.

The chain has TRBV6-5 and TRBJ1-1; D gene uncertain. CDR3 size: 15 residues. Germline V gene data show CDR1 as MNHEY and CDR2 as SVGAGI. The V end was cut by 0 bases, the J end by 6 bases, with 14 bases between. Written as DNA, the CDR3 is TGTGCCAGCAGTTACTCGAACCCACAAATCGCTGAAGCTTTCTTT. Translated: CASSYSNPQIAEAFF.

This chain joins TRBV18 and TRBJ1-4; D may be TRBD1 (6 bases). Germline CDR1 and CDR2: KGHSH and LQKENI. The V end lost 3 bases, the J end lost 1 base, and 9 bases lay between the germline ends. This CDR3 comprises 15 residues. The CDR3 sequence: CASSPLQGTNEKLFF. The CDR3 DNA reads TGTGCCAGCTCACCTTTACAGGGAACTAATGAAAAACTGTTTTTT.

This clone has more than one count but fewer than ten. This chain joins TRBV7-2 and TRBJ1-2, with D unclear. Looked up from germline, CDR1 is SGHTA and CDR2 is FQGNSA. The CDR3 is made up of 15 amino acids. The V and J ends lost 3 bases and 0 bases respectively, with 11 bases between them. This chain's CDR3 is CASSFGPGANYGYTF. The CDR3 nucleotides are TGTGCCAGCAGCTTTGGCCCCGGGGCTAACTATGGCTACACCTTC.

The V and J genes are TRBV15 and TRBJ1-4; no clear D. The CDR3 runs to 13 residues. The V and J ends lost 4 bases and 12 bases respectively, with 15 bases between them. Germline V gene lookup returns CDR1 LNHNV and CDR2 YYDKDF (reference sequence). The CDR3, as DNA: TGTGCCACCAGCATTAAGGCCCACGGGGAACTGTTTTTT. It yields the protein CATSIKAHGELFF.

The chain couples TRBV5-1 to TRBJ2-5; 12 nucleotides align to TRBD2. This CDR3 comprises 15 residues. Losses at the gene ends were 0 bases for V and 5 bases for J; bases not matched to a gene: 2. Germline V gene sequence: CDR1 SGHRS, CDR2 YFSETQ. CDR3 bases: TGCGCCAGCAGCTTGGGAGGGACTAGCGGGGAGACCCAGTACTTC. It yields the protein CASSLGGTSGETQYF.

The genes are TRBV10-2 and TRBJ2-1, with TRBD2 matching 8 bases. The CDR3 runs to 15 residues. Germline CDR1 is WSHSY and CDR2 is SAAADI. V was pared by 6 bases and J by 3 bases, with 7 bases of the junction left unmatched. CDR3 coding DNA: TGCGCCAGCAGGGATACTAGCGGAATCTACAATGAGCAGTTCTTC. It translates to CASRDTSGIYNEQFF.

The chain is built from TRBV19 and TRBJ2-1, with D uncertain. CDR1 and CDR2 from the germline V gene are LNHDA and SQIVND (reference sequence). The CDR3 runs 11 residues. V lost 6 bases, J lost 4 bases, and 4 bases lay in between. The CDR3: CASSQYNEQFF. In DNA, the CDR3 is TGTGCCAGTAGCCAATACAATGAGCAGTTCTTC.

The chain recombines TRBV9 with TRBJ1-5; D is ambiguous. CDR3 length equals 13 residues. Trimming cost V 9 bases and J 5 bases, with 15 bases left between them. Germline CDR1 is SGDLS and CDR2 is YYNGEE. The CDR3 region is CATSPRGYQPQHF. In nucleotides, the CDR3 is TGTGCCACTTCCCCCCGGGGATATCAGCCCCAGCATTTT. Drawing the rest from reference TRBV9 and TRBJ1-5, the complete variable domain is DSGVTQTPKHLITATGQRVTLRCSPRSGDLSVYWYQQSLDQGLQFLIQYYNGEERAKGNILERFSAQQFPDLHSELNLSSLELGDSALYFCATSPRGYQPQHFGDGTRLSIL.

The CDR3 nucleotides read TGTGCCAGCAGCCAACAGTATTCCGGGAGGATCCCTTACGAGCAGTACTTC. Translation gives CASSQQYSGRIPYEQYF. This rearrangement joins TRBV4-2 to TRBJ2-7, with TRBD2 matching over 7 bases. This CDR3 is 17 amino acids long. In germline, CDR1 is LGHNA, CDR2 YNFKEQ. V lost 2 bases, J lost 4 bases, and 14 bases stayed unmatched.

The V gene is TRBV10-2, the J gene TRBJ2-7; TRBD1 aligns across 9 bases. Germline V gives CDR1 WSHSY, CDR2 SAAADI. This CDR3 is built from 15 residues. The trim removed 6 bases at V and 0 bases at J, leaving 6 bases unmatched. The CDR3, as DNA: TGCGCCAGCAGAGGCCCGGGACAGGGCTCCTACGAGCAGTACTTC. Its protein product is CASRGPGQGSYEQYF.

V and J are TRBV24-1 and TRBJ1-2; TRBD1 matches 7 bases. V shed 9 bases, J shed 3 bases, and the junction held 9 bases outside the gene matches. Germline V gene sequence: CDR1 KGHDR, CDR2 SFDVKD. This CDR3 is built from 14 residues. CDR3 DNA sequence: TGTGCCACCCGCGGGGCAGGGGGAGACTATGGCTACACCTTC. This translates into CATRGAGGDYGYTF.

This chain links TRBV12-3 or TRBV12-4 with TRBJ1-1; D is uncertain. This CDR3 comprises 13 residues. The ends were cut back, 6 bases at V and 11 bases at J, with 19 bases in the middle. CDR3 region: CASSTTDRSGAFF. CDR3 DNA: TGTGCCAGCAGCACCACAGATCGGTCGGGGGCTTTCTTT.

This chain links TRBV6-5 with TRBJ2-5; 10 bases agree with TRBD1. CDR3 size: 15 residues. V lost 5 bases and J lost 1; bases outside the gene matches: 4. Germline V CDR1 and CDR2: MNHEY, SVGAGI. Here the CDR3 DNA reads TGTGCCAGCAGTAACCGGGACAGGGGCCAAGAGACCCAGTACTTC. Residues: CASSNRDRGQETQYF.